Following are 6 T cell receptor beta chains from one sample sequenced in a study of blood T cells in healthy people across ages. A sample-barcoded 5' primer and a J-beta primer mix were used in a second PCR of roughly 7 to 12 cycles. From the 5' RACE reads, TCRdb called clonotypes with MiXCR, one entry per CDR3 protein. The profile shows more than 1,000,000 distinct CDR3 sequences, under 30% of them singletons. The same sample was also used in a study of T cells of mothers and their children.

Input material: blood. The origin of the receptors is a girl aged 2-10 years in good health.

This chain connects TRBV7-9 to TRBJ2-1, with D tentatively TRBD1 (6 bases). The CDR3 is 16 residues long. V was cut by 4 bases and J by 2 bases, with 15 bases left in between. Germline V gives CDR1 SEHNR, CDR2 FQNEAQ (reference sequence). CDR3 sequence: CASSSAGQRTYNEQFF. The CDR3 nucleotides are TGTGCCAGCAGCTCAGCAGGACAGAGAACCTACAATGAGCAGTTCTTC.

The chain joins TRBV5-6 to TRBJ2-5, with D perhaps matching TRBD1 or TRBD2 (6 bases each). This CDR3 spans 14 amino acids. CDR1 SGHDT and CDR2 YYEEEE come from the germline V gene. With 6 bases removed from V and 7 bases from J, the gap between germline ends came to 19 bases. The CDR3 nucleotides read TGTGCCAGCACCGAGGGGGGAAGTGCGGGGACCCAGTACTTC. Protein sequence: CASTEGGSAGTQYF.

This sequence joins TRBV24-1 and TRBJ1-2; the D is unclear. The CDR3 extends over 14 amino acids. The germline CDR1 and CDR2 sequences are KGHDR and SFDVKD. V lost 2 bases and J lost 4, with 10 bases in between. In nucleotides, the CDR3 is TGTGCCACCAGTGATTCTTTCGTGAGCTATGGCTACACCTTC. Translating gives CATSDSFVSYGYTF.

This clonotype was observed a few times. The V call is TRBV3-1, the J call TRBJ2-5, with TRBD1 as a possible D gene (5 bases). The DNA end favors TRBJ2-1, so the J call may be wrong. The CDR3 has 13 residues. CDR1 LGHDT and CDR2 YNNKEL come from the germline V gene (reference sequence). CDR3 DNA: TGTGCCAGCAGCCAGGGGCTTAGGAATGAGCAGTTCTTC. This encodes CASSQGLRNEQFF.

This clonotype was counted only a few times. The chain links TRBV28 to TRBJ2-5; D call uncertain. This CDR3 is built from 14 residues. Trimming removed 3 bases at V and 5 bases at J, with 13 bases between. Looked up from germline, CDR1 is MDHEN and CDR2 is SYDVKM. CDR3: CASSFSPAQETQYF. CDR3 DNA: TGTGCCAGCAGTTTTTCCCCCGCTCAGGAGACCCAGTACTTC.

This sequence joins TRBV2 and TRBJ2-1; D may be TRBD1 (6 bases). Matching the DNA end better, TRBJ2-5 makes the J call doubtful. Germline-derived CDR1 and CDR2 are SNHLY and FYNNEI. The CDR3 spans 11 residues. CDR3 protein: CASSSGGAQYF. The CDR3 DNA reads TGTGCCAGCAGCTCTGGGGGCGCCCAGTACTTC.